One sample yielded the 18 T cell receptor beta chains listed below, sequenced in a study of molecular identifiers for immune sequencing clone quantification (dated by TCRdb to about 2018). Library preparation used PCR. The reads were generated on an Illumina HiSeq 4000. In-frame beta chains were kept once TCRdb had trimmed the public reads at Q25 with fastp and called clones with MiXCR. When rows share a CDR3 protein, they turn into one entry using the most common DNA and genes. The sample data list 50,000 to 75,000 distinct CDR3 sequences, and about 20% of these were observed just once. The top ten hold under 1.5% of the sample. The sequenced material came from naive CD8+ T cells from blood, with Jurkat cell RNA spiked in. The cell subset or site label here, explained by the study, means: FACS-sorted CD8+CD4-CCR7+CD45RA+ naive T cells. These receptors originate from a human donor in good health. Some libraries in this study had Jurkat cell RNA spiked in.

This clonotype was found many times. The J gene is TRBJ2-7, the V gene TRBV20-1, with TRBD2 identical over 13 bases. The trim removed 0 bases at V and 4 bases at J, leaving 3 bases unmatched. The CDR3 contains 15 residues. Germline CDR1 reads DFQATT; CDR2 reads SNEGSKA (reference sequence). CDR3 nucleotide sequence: TGCAGTGCTAGAGAGACTAGCGGGAGGTTTTACGAGCAGTACTTC. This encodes CSARETSGRFYEQYF.

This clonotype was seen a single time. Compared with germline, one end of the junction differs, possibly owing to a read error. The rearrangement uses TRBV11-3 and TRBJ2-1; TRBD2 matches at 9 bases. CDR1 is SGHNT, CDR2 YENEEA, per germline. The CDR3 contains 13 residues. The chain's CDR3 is CASSSGTSHEQSF. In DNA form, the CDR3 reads TGTGCCAGCAGCTCAGGGACTAGCCATGAGCAGTCCTTC.

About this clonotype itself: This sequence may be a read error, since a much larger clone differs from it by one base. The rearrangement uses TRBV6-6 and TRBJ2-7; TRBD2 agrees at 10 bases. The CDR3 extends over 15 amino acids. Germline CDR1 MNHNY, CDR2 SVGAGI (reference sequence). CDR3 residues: CASSYSLAGVSERYF. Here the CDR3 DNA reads TGTGCCAGCAGTTACTCTCTAGCGGGAGTCTCCGAGCGGTACTTC.

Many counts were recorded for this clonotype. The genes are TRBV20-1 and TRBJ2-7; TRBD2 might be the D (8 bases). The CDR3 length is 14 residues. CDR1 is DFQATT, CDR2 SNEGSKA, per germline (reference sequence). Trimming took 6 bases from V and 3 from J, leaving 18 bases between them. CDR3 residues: CSASGGSGGYEQYF. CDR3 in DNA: TGCAGTGCCTCAGGGGGGAGCGGGGGCTACGAGCAGTACTTC.

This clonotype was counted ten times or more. The CDR3 sequence: CAISDRTFINQGTDTQYF. In nucleotides, the CDR3 is TGTGCCATCAGTGACAGGACCTTTATTAACCAGGGCACAGATACGCAGTATTTT. The V call is TRBV10-3, the J call TRBJ2-3; D is unclear. Deletions cut 3 bases from V and 1 base from J, with 20 bases between. The CDR3 contains 18 residues. Germline-derived CDR1 and CDR2 are ENHRY and SYGVKD.

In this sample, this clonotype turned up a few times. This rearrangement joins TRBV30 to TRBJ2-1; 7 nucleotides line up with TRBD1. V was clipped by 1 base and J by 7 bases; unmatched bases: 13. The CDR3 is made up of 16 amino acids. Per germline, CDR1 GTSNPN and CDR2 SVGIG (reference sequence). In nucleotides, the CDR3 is TGTGCCTGGAGTGCAAAGGGGACAGCTACTTGGAATGAGCAGTTCTTC. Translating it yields CAWSAKGTATWNEQFF.

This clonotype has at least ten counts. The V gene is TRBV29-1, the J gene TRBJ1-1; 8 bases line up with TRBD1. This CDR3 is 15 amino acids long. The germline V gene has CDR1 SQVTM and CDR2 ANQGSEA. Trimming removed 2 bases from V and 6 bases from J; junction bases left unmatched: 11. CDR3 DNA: TGCAGCGTTGAATTAACCCCCGGACAGGGCCCTGAAGCTTTCTTT. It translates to CSVELTPGQGPEAFF.

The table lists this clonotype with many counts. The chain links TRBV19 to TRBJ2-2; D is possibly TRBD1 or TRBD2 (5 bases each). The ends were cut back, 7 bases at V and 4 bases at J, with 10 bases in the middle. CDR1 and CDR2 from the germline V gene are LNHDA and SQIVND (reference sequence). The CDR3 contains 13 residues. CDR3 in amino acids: CASNPGPTGELFF. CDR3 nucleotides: TGTGCCAGTAACCCGGGGCCCACCGGGGAGCTGTTTTTT.

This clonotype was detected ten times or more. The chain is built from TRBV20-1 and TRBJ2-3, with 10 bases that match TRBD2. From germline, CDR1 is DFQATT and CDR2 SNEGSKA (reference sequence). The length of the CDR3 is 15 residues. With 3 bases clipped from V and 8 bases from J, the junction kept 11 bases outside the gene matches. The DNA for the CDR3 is TGCAGTGCTAGTCTAGCGGGAGACCCTCAGGGTACGCAGTATTTT. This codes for CSASLAGDPQGTQYF.

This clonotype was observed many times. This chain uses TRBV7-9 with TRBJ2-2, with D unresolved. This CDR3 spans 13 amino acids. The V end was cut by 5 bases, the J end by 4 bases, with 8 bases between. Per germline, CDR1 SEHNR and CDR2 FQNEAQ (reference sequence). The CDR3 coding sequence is TGTGCCAGCAGCCTGTATTCCACCGGGGAGCTGTTTTTT. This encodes CASSLYSTGELFF.

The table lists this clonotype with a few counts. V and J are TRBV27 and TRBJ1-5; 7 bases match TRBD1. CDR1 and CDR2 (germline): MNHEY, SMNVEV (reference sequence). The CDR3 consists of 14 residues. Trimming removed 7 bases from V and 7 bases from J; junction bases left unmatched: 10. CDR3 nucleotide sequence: TGTGCCAGCAAGCAGACAGGGAGCTCCCAGCCCCAGCATTTT. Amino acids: CASKQTGSSQPQHF.

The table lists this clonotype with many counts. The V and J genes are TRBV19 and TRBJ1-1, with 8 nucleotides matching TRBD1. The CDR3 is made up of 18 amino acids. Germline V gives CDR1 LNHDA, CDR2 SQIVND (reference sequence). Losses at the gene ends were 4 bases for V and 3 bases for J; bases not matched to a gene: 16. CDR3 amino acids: CASSNKDRALGFDTEAFF. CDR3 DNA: TGTGCCAGTAGTAACAAGGACAGGGCCCTCGGATTCGACACTGAAGCTTTCTTT.

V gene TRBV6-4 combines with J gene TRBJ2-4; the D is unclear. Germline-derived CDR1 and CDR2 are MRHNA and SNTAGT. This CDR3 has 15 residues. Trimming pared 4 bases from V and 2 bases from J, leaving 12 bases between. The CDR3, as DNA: TGTGCCAGCAGTGCCCTGGAGACACCCAAAAACATTCAGTACTTC. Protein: CASSALETPKNIQYF.

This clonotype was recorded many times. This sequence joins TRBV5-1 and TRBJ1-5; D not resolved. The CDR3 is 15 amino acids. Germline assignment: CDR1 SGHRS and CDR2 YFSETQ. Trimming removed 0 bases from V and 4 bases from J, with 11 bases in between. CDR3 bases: TGCGCCAGCAGCTTGGTGCCAGGTGCTAATCAGCCCCAGCATTTT. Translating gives CASSLVPGANQPQHF.

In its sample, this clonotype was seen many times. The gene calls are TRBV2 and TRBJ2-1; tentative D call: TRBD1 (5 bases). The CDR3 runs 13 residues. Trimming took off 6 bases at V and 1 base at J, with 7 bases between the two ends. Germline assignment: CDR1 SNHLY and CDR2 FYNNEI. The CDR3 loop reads CASRTVSYNEQFF. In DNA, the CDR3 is TGTGCCAGCAGGACAGTGTCCTACAATGAGCAGTTCTTC.

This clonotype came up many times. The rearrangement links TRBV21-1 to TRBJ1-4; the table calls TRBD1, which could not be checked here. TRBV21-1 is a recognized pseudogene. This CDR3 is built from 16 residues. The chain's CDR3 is CASPSAGQGLNEKLFF. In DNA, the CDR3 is TGTGCCAGCCCCTCCGCGGGACAGGGTCTTAATGAAAAACTGTTTTTT.

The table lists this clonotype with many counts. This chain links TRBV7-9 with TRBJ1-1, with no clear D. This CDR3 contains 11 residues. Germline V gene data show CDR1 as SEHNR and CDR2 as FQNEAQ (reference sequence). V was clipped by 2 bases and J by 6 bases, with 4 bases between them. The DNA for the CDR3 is TGTGCCAGCAGCTTATTCCCTGAAGCTTTCTTT. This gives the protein CASSLFPEAFF.

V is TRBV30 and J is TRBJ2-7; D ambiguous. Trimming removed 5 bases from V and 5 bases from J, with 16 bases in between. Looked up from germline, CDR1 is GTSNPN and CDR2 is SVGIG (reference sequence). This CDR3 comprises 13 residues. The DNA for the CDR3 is TGTGCCTGGGGTAAGAGTCTGCTGAACGAGCAGTACTTC. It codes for CAWGKSLLNEQYF.